Shown below are 18 T cell receptor beta chains from a single sample sequenced in a study of neoadjuvant nivolumab and ipilimumab in lung cancer. TCRdb's table, derived via immunoSEQ multiplex PCR, lists solely in-frame clones and lacks some. This sample yields under 9,500 clones, of which more than 80% are seen a single time; about 6.8% belongs to the top ten. The specimen was tumor tissue, collected after neoadjuvant nivolumab, alone or with ipilimumab, at or shortly before surgery. Receptors originate from an adult with non-small cell lung cancer.

The CDR3 DNA follows: TGTGCCAGCAGTGGCAGGGGAAACGAGCAGTACTTC. As protein: CASSGRGNEQYF. The chain is built from TRBV6-1 and TRBJ2-7; a possible D gene is TRBD1 (6 bases). This CDR3 has 12 amino acids. Germline loops: CDR1 MNHNS, CDR2 SASEGT. V was pared by 4 bases and J by 5 bases, with 9 bases between.

The chain couples TRBV6-5 to TRBJ1-5, with D perhaps TRBD1 (6 bases). Germline lookup yields CDR1 MNHEY and CDR2 SVGAGI. The CDR3 is 14 amino acids. Between the trimmed V and J ends, which lost 6 bases and 2 bases, there was a span of 11 bases. In DNA form, the CDR3 reads TGTGCCAGCAGAGGGGGGGGAGGCAATCAGCCCCAGCATTTT. Its protein product is CASRGGGGNQPQHF.

The chain combines TRBV11-2 with TRBJ2-5; no reliable D call. Germline loops: CDR1 SGHAT, CDR2 FQNNGV. The CDR3 totals 13 residues. Trimming left V 4 bases short and J 8 bases short, with 14 bases between. In DNA form, the CDR3 reads TGTGCCAGCAGCTCCACTTCTGGTAACACCCAGTACTTC. Encoded protein: CASSSTSGNTQYF. The full variable domain, with the rest looked up from reference TRBV11-2 and TRBJ2-5, is EAGVAQSPRYKIIEKRQSVAFWCNPISGHATLYWYQQILGQGPKLLIQFQNNGVVDDSQLPKDRFSAERLKGVDSTLKIQPAKLEDSAVYLCASSSTSGNTQYFGPGTRLLVL.

The chain couples TRBV5-5 to TRBJ2-2, with 8 nucleotides matching TRBD2. Germline V gene data show CDR1 as SGHKS and CDR2 as YYEKEE (reference sequence). The CDR3 is 16 amino acids. V trimming: 2 bases; J trimming: 1 base; junction bases outside the gene matches: 4. The CDR3, as DNA: TGTGCCAGCAGCTTAAACAGCGGGGGGAACACCGGGGAGCTGTTTTTT. Residues: CASSLNSGGNTGELFF.

This chain links TRBV5-4 with TRBJ2-3; TRBD2 aligns across 7 bases. The CDR3 spans 15 residues. J was trimmed by 4 bases and V by 1 base; bases with no gene match: 6. CDR1 is SGHNT, CDR2 YYREEE, per germline (reference sequence). This CDR3 reads CASSLRAGEADTQYF. CDR3 coding DNA: TGTGCCAGCAGCTTGAGGGCGGGGGAGGCAGATACGCAGTATTTT.

The chain recombines TRBV19 with TRBJ1-5; no clear D gene. CDR3 length: 14 amino acids. The germline V gene has CDR1 LNHDA and CDR2 SQIVND (reference sequence). Trimming pared 6 bases from V and 0 bases from J, leaving 9 bases between. The CDR3 here is CASSPRYSNQPQHF. The CDR3 nucleotides are TGTGCCAGTAGCCCCCGGTATAGCAATCAGCCCCAGCATTTT.

The V gene is TRBV20-1, the J gene TRBJ2-1; D remains unclear. The length of the CDR3 is 11 residues. Germline CDR1 is DFQATT and CDR2 is SNEGSKA (reference sequence). V lost 3 bases and J lost 5, with 5 bases in between. CDR3 nucleotides: TGCAGTGCTAGTGATAACAATGAGCAGTTCTTC. Translated, it gives CSASDNNEQFF.

The chain carries TRBV11-3 and TRBJ2-1, with D unclear. The CDR3 extends over 14 amino acids. Trimming took 0 bases from V and 4 from J, leaving 7 bases between them. From germline, CDR1 is SGHNT and CDR2 YENEEA. The CDR3: CASSLDPDYNEQFF. CDR3 DNA: TGTGCCAGCAGCTTAGACCCCGATTACAATGAGCAGTTCTTC.

This clone was observed a few times. The V and J genes are TRBV28 and TRBJ1-4; tentatively, D is TRBD1 (6 bases). The V gene lost 7 bases and the J gene lost 0 bases, with 15 bases spanning the gap. The CDR3 runs 16 residues. Germline V gene sequence: CDR1 MDHEN, CDR2 SYDVKM. CDR3 sequence (DNA): TGTGCCAGCAACACCCGGGCAGGGGCAACTAATGAAAAACTGTTTTTT. The encoded protein is CASNTRAGATNEKLFF.

V gene TRBV19 combines with J gene TRBJ1-5, with TRBD1 identical over 9 bases. J gave up 2 bases and V 3 bases, and 8 bases lay outside the gene matches. This CDR3 is 17 amino acids long. Per germline, CDR1 LNHDA and CDR2 SQIVND (reference sequence). CDR3 sequence: CASSMPSWTGGNQPQHF. The CDR3 DNA reads as TGTGCCAGTAGTATGCCCTCGTGGACAGGGGGCAATCAGCCCCAGCATTTT. The whole variable domain, remainder taken from reference TRBV19 and TRBJ1-5, is DGGITQSPKYLFRKEGQNVTLSCEQNLNHDAMYWYRQDPGQGLRLIYYSQIVNDFQKGDIAEGYSVSREKKESFPLTVTSAQKNPTAFYLCASSMPSWTGGNQPQHFGDGTRLSIL.

The chain employs TRBV2 and TRBJ2-7; D is perhaps TRBD1 (6 bases). CDR1 is SNHLY, CDR2 FYNNEI, per germline. V lost 8 bases, J lost 4 bases, and 12 bases lay in between. The CDR3 is 12 amino acids. CDR3 amino acids: CASGRDTYEQYF. The CDR3 DNA sequence: TGTGCCAGCGGTCGGGACACATACGAGCAGTACTTC.

V is TRBV5-1 and J is TRBJ2-1; 8 nucleotides match TRBD2. Germline CDR1 is SGHRS and CDR2 is YFSETQ. CDR3 length: 17 residues. The trim removed 0 bases at V and 6 bases at J, leaving 11 bases unmatched. The DNA of the CDR3 is TGCGCCAGCAGCTTGGAAGAGCGGGGGCTCTGGGGCAATGAGCAGTTCTTC. It encodes CASSLEERGLWGNEQFF. Full variable domain (rest looked up from reference TRBV5-1 and TRBJ2-1): KAGVTQTPRYLIKTRGQQVTLSCSPISGHRSVSWYQQTPGQGLQFLFEYFSETQRNKGNFPGRFSGRQFSNSRSEMNVSTLELGDSALYLCASSLEERGLWGNEQFFGPGTRLTVL.

The genes are TRBV19 and TRBJ1-6; D is ambiguous. Germline V gene lookup returns CDR1 LNHDA and CDR2 SQIVND (reference sequence). The CDR3 contains 13 residues. V lost 4 bases and J lost 8, with 9 bases in between. CDR3 amino acids: CASSTYLDSPLHF. CDR3 nucleotide sequence: TGTGCCAGTAGTACGTACCTAGATTCACCCCTCCACTTT.

This rearrangement joins TRBV18 to TRBJ2-3; 9 bases are a match to TRBD2. V trimming: 5 bases; J trimming: 4 bases; junction bases outside the gene matches: 7. Germline V gene data show CDR1 as KGHSH and CDR2 as LQKENI. The CDR3 is made up of 15 amino acids. CDR3 in amino acids: CASSSDRGGADTQYF. As DNA, the CDR3 is TGTGCCAGCTCATCGGACCGCGGGGGGGCAGATACGCAGTATTTT.

The V call is TRBV6-1, the J call TRBJ1-2; D not certain. Germline assignment: CDR1 MNHNS and CDR2 SASEGT. Trimming left V 2 bases short and J 4 bases short, with 14 bases between. The CDR3 spans 15 residues. The CDR3, as DNA: TGTGCCAGCAGTGAAATAGTCGAGACCATCTATGGCTACACCTTC. This gives the protein CASSEIVETIYGYTF.

The rearrangement uses TRBV28 and TRBJ1-2; perhaps TRBD1 as D (6 bases). Looked up from germline, CDR1 is MDHEN and CDR2 is SYDVKM. The CDR3 has 14 residues. With 8 bases removed from V and 4 bases from J, the gap between germline ends came to 17 bases. Written as DNA, the CDR3 is TGTGCCAGCTTTGAGGGGGGGCGCGGCTATGGCTACACCTTC. Residues: CASFEGGRGYGYTF.

This CDR3 reads CAIRKTGDTGELFF. The CDR3 coding sequence is TGTGCCATCAGGAAGACAGGGGACACCGGGGAGCTGTTTTTT. The gene calls are TRBV10-3 and TRBJ2-2; 8 positions match TRBD1. Germline V gene sequence: CDR1 ENHRY, CDR2 SYGVKD. CDR3 length: 14 amino acids. V was clipped by 6 bases and J by 3 bases; unmatched bases: 3.

This chain uses TRBV5-1 with TRBJ1-1; 10 nucleotides align to TRBD1. Looked up from germline, CDR1 is SGHRS and CDR2 is YFSETQ. This CDR3 region has 15 residues. Unmatched junction bases numbered 7, after V lost 4 bases and J lost 4 bases. CDR3 loop: CASSPGQGSVTEAFF. The DNA of the CDR3 is TGCGCCAGCAGCCCGGGACAGGGGTCGGTCACTGAAGCTTTCTTT.